Each of the 2 T cell receptor beta chains below was sequenced from the same sample in a study of T cells in Graves' hyperthyroidism and ophthalmopathy. Amplification yielded TCR beta CDR3 regions, with RNA transcripts as the source. An initial round of RT-PCR targeting the TCR CDR3 relied on the HTBI primer set. TCRdb re-called the multiplex PCR reads through MiXCR, storing one row per CDR3 protein. The repertoire consists of 300,000 or so distinct CDR3 sequences, with around 17% occurring once and the leading ten covering roughly 33%. The source material was blood. These receptors were taken from a man aged 25 to 40 with Graves' hyperthyroidism.

This clonotype appeared many times. The genes are TRBV28 and TRBJ1-1; D gene unclear. Between the trimmed V and J ends, which lost 2 bases and 6 bases, there was a span of 7 bases. The CDR3 has 12 residues. Germline CDR1 and CDR2: MDHEN and SYDVKM. The CDR3 coding sequence is TGTGCCAGCAGTTTAACGGGTCCTGAAGCTTTCTTT. Translation gives CASSLTGPEAFF.

In DNA, the CDR3 is TGTGCCAGCAGCGTAATGGACCGAAATGAGCAGTTCTTC. It specifies CASSVMDRNEQFF. This chain links TRBV9 with TRBJ2-1; D gene ambiguous. The germline V and J ends were trimmed by 1 base and 7 bases, with 9 bases remaining between them. CDR3 length equals 13 residues. Germline V gene sequence: CDR1 SGDLS, CDR2 YYNGEE.